This T cell receptor beta chain was obtained from a study of cytomegalovirus exposure and HLA in healthy donors. Points from the study as a whole: A later analysis linked a missense DCLRE1C variant to TCR beta V- and J-gene trimming. Available immune exposure information covered CMV serostatus only. Sequences of the TCR beta chain were said to predict the HLA-A and HLA-B alleles of most subjects accurately.

Researchers ran the PCR with 60 Vbeta and 13 Jbeta primers. The table came from immunoSEQ multiplex PCR; TCRdb's copy has only in-frame clones and leaves some out. Of around 120,000 clones listed, about 80% were seen once; the top ten hold around 3%. The V and J ends lost 4 bases and 5 bases, in that order; junction bases with no gene match: 6. The CDR3 runs to 15 residues. CDR1 and CDR2 (germline): SGHRS, YFSETQ. This clone has a handful of counts. Its specificity is unknown. The TCR sequence derives from a woman aged 40 to 49 in good health and CMV-seropositive. The sequenced sample was PBMCs. The V gene is TRBV5-1, the J gene TRBJ2-3, with 11 bases fitting TRBD2. As DNA, the CDR3 is TGCGCCAGCAGCGCCCAAGGGACTAGCGGAGATACGCAGTATTTT. Amino acids: CASSAQGTSGDTQYF.